This TCR beta chain is drawn from a study of lung T cells in sarcoidosis with Löfgren's syndrome. In TCRdb, the reads were re-called with MiXCR into one record per CDR3 protein. The data hold some 65,000 distinct CDR3 sequences, with 21% observed a single time. General study results and limits: Multiple Löfgren's syndrome patients reportedly shared TRAV12-1 and TRBV2 CDR3 motifs. Versus controls, Löfgren's syndrome patients reportedly showed TRAV12-1 and TRBV2 as most expanded. Paired TRAV12-1/TRBV2 TCRs showed CDR3 homology and preferential pairing.

This clonotype has only a few counts. The target antigen is unknown. V lost 3 bases and J lost 5; bases outside the gene matches: 9. CDR1 is SGHRS and CDR2 is YFSETQ in the germline V gene. The CDR3 runs to 15 residues. Sequenced material: CD4+ T cells from PBMCs. The TCR was taken from a human donor with sarcoidosis (Löfgren's syndrome or another form), or a control subject (not recorded which). The chain links TRBV5-1 to TRBJ1-1, with 8 nucleotides matching TRBD1. In DNA, the CDR3 is TGCGCCAGCAGCTCCGAAGGACAGGGTCGGACTGAAGCTTTCTTT. This translates into CASSSEGQGRTEAFF.